The next 17 T cell receptor delta chains were all read from a single sample in a study of gamma-delta chains in newborns, infants, children (dated by TCRdb to about 2019). Sequencing instrument: Illumina MiSeq. TCRdb recomputed clones from the public reads with CATT; identical DNA rows were then combined. The sample table records 4,000 to 5,000 delta-chain clones; 5% of these occur just once. Over 9.5% of the sample is held by the ten biggest clonotypes. Sequencing was carried out using blood. The receptors were gathered from a child who was a newborn, infant or young child, either healthy, febrile or measles-vaccinated (not recorded which).

This chain connects TRDV1 to TRDJ2, with 9 bases identical to TRDD3. Germline lookup yields CDR1 TSWWSYY and CDR2 QGS. J was trimmed by 4 bases and V by 1 base; bases with no gene match: 34. The CDR3 is 26 amino acids. CDR3 nucleotide sequence: TGTGCTCTTGGGGAACCCGGGAATTATTACCCTATCCATCCGGGGGATACAAGGGCCAGGACAGCACAACTCTTCTTT. Residues: CALGEPGNYYPIHPGDTRARTAQLFF.

The sample holds a few counts of this clone. A read error is possible here, since a much larger clone lies one base away. The same CDR3 can be traced to other DNA sequences in this sample. CDR3 coding DNA: TGTGCCTGTGACACCGTTCCTGCCGGGGGATACGGGTCCGCACAACTCTTCTTT. This gives the protein CACDTVPAGGYGSAQLFF. The V and J genes are TRDV2 and TRDJ2; TRDD3 matches at 10 bases. The CDR3 totals 18 residues. Trimming took 0 bases from V and 8 from J; bases not matched to a gene: 14. CDR1 is GEAIGNYY, CDR2 EKD, per germline.

Concerning this clone itself: Given a much more abundant clone one base away, this may be a read error. The chain joins TRDV2 to TRDJ1; D possibly corresponds to TRDD3 (5 bases). This CDR3 has 14 amino acids. CDR1 is GEAIGNYY, CDR2 EKD, per germline. Trimming removed 0 bases from V and 0 bases from J, with 7 bases in between. This CDR3 reads CACDTVGNTDKLIF. DNA for the CDR3: TGTGCCTGTGACACCGTGGGGAACACCGATAAACTCATCTTT.

The chain employs TRDV2 and TRDJ3, with D unresolved. The germline V and J ends were trimmed by 0 bases and 3 bases, with 8 bases remaining between them. CDR3 length equals 16 residues. CDR1 and CDR2 from the germline V gene are GEAIGNYY and EKD. The CDR3 nucleotides read TGTGCCTGTGACACCATCGGCTTCTGGGACACCCGACAGATGTTTTTC. Its protein product is CACDTIGFWDTRQMFF.

This clone has a handful of counts. The V call is TRDV2, the J call TRDJ3, with 9 bases aligning to TRDD3. The germline CDR1 and CDR2 sequences are GEAIGNYY and EKD. This CDR3 is 18 amino acids long. The V segment lost 2 bases and the J segment 0 bases; nucleotides outside the gene matches: 4. This CDR3 is CACDKILGDSWDTRQMFF. For the CDR3, the DNA is TGTGCCTGTGACAAAATACTGGGGGACTCCTGGGACACCCGACAGATGTTTTTC.

By share, this clone ranks as medium-sized. The chain has TRDV2 and TRDJ3; TRDD3 matches at 10 bases. J was trimmed by 2 bases and V by 0 bases; bases with no gene match: 6. Germline V gene data show CDR1 as GEAIGNYY and CDR2 as EKD. CDR3 length equals 19 residues. CDR3 residues: CACDTVLGDSTWDTRQMFF. Written as DNA, the CDR3 is TGTGCCTGTGACACCGTACTGGGGGATTCAACCTGGGACACCCGACAGATGTTTTTC.

The rearrangement joins TRDV2 to TRDJ3; 12 bases are shared with TRDD3. This CDR3 is 18 amino acids long. Germline lookup yields CDR1 GEAIGNYY and CDR2 EKD. Trimming took 2 bases from V and 0 from J; bases not matched to a gene: 1. DNA of the CDR3: TGTGCCTGTGACAACTGGGGGATACACTCCTGGGACACCCGACAGATGTTTTTC. It yields the protein CACDNWGIHSWDTRQMFF.

For this clone: This sample also contains other DNA sequences that code for the same CDR3. The CDR3 loop reads CACDTVLGDWDTRQMFF. The CDR3 DNA follows: TGTGCCTGTGACACCGTACTGGGGGATTGGGACACCCGACAGATGTTTTTC. The chain recombines TRDV2 with TRDJ3; 10 bases fit TRDD3. This CDR3 spans 17 amino acids. Germline CDR1 is GEAIGNYY and CDR2 is EKD. V lost 0 bases, J lost 4 bases, and 2 bases stayed unmatched.

J is TRDJ1 and V is TRAV29/DV5, with 7 nucleotides matching TRDD3. This CDR3 is built from 19 residues. In germline, CDR1 is NSMFDY, CDR2 ISSIKDK. The junction had 18 bases not matched to a gene; V was cut back by 1 base and J by 0 bases. CDR3 in DNA: TGTGCAGCAAGCTACGTATCCAGTTCTGGGGGTTCATACACCGATAAACTCATCTTT. It encodes CAASYVSSSGGSYTDKLIF.

About this clone: A read error may explain this, as a much larger clone is one base away. The chain uses TRDV2 and TRDJ3; possibly TRDD3 for D (6 bases). The germline gives CDR1 GEAIGNYY, CDR2 EKD. This CDR3 contains 18 residues. CDR3 region: CACDTWGPSSWGTRQMFF. In nucleotides, the CDR3 is TGTGCCTGTGACACCTGGGGGCCGAGCTCCTGGGGCACCCGACAGATGTTTTTC.

V usage is TRDV2 and J usage is TRDJ3; TRDD3 matches at 11 bases. In germline, CDR1 is GEAIGNYY, CDR2 EKD. The length of the CDR3 is 19 residues. The junction had 5 bases not matched to a gene; V was cut back by 0 bases and J by 2 bases. CDR3 DNA: TGTGCCTGTGACACCGTGATGGGGGATACGCCCTGGGACACCCGACAGATGTTTTTC. It specifies CACDTVMGDTPWDTRQMFF.

This clone is medium-sized in the sample. The chain is built from TRDV2 and TRDJ1; D is undetermined. Germline V lookup: CDR1 GEAIGNYY, CDR2 EKD. V lost 7 bases, J lost 0 bases, and 5 bases lay in between. This CDR3 is built from 11 residues. CDR3 coding DNA: TGTGCCTGGCCGTACACCGATAAACTCATCTTT. Residues: CAWPYTDKLIF.

J is TRDJ2 and V is TRDV1; D is perhaps TRDD3 (6 bases). The CDR3 covers 13 residues. The germline CDR1 and CDR2 sequences are TSWWSYY and QGS. The V end lost 4 bases, the J end lost 8 bases, and 11 bases lay between the germline ends. In nucleotides, the CDR3 is TGTGCTCTTGGGGGGATACTTGGGGCACAACTCTTCTTT. This sequence encodes CALGGILGAQLFF.

This chain connects TRDV1 to TRDJ3, with a possible D match to TRDD3 (6 bases). Germline V CDR1 and CDR2: TSWWSYY, QGS. CDR3 length: 22 residues. V was trimmed by 0 bases and J by 0 bases, leaving 21 bases between them. CDR3 residues: CALGELGAYVLGSSWDTRQMFF. CDR3 DNA sequence: TGTGCTCTTGGGGAACTAGGTGCCTACGTACTGGGTAGCTCCTGGGACACCCGACAGATGTTTTTC.

This clone has just a few counts. J is TRDJ3 and V is TRDV2; D is ambiguous. The CDR3 sequence is 18 residues long. V lost 1 base to trimming and J lost 0 bases, with 12 bases between them. From germline, CDR1 is GEAIGNYY and CDR2 EKD. The CDR3 nucleotides read TGTGCCTGTGACACTTTGGAACCCAACTCCTGGGACACCCGACAGATGTTTTTC. Translating gives CACDTLEPNSWDTRQMFF.

In its sample, this clone was seen a few times. This likely stems from a read error, as it lies one base from a far larger clone. This chain joins TRDV2 and TRDJ2; D gene uncertain. Trimming shortened V by 0 bases and J by 4 bases, and 5 bases separated the two germline ends. The germline V gene encodes CDR1 GEAIGNYY and CDR2 EKD. This CDR3 has 13 residues. The CDR3 DNA follows: TGTGCCTGTGACACCTTGGGGACAGCACAACTCTTCTTT. Residues: CACDTLGTAQLFF.

The J gene call is TRDJ2, but no V gene call exists; the DNA was not used to check the table's D call, TRDD3. The CDR3 consists of 16 residues. The CDR3 DNA sequence: TGTGCCTGTGACACGGTGCTGGGGGATACTAAAACCCCACTCTTCTTT. This sequence encodes CACDTVLGDTKTPLFF.